The 32 T cell receptor beta chains below were found in one sample sequenced in a study of cytomegalovirus exposure and HLA in healthy donors. TCRdb keeps only in-frame clones here, not all; method: immunoSEQ multiplex PCR. The sample records 150,000 to 200,000 clones, about 95% being singletons. Sequencing was performed on PBMCs. These receptors originate from a woman in her late teens or twenties in good health and CMV-seronegative.

CDR3 sequence: CASSLRAPYNEQFF. The CDR3 DNA reads as TGTGCCAGCAGCTTACGAGCCCCCTACAATGAGCAGTTCTTC. V is TRBV7-2 and J is TRBJ2-1; no clear D. The germline CDR1 and CDR2 sequences are SGHTA and FQGNSA. Trimming left V 2 bases short and J 2 bases short, with 7 bases between. This CDR3 spans 14 amino acids.

The genes are TRBV29-1 and TRBJ2-2; weak D call: TRBD2 (6 bases). V was trimmed by 4 bases and J by 8 bases, leaving 11 bases between them. This CDR3 has 12 amino acids. The germline CDR1 and CDR2 sequences are SQVTM and ANQGSEA. The CDR3 loop reads CSVGRGPGELFF. The CDR3, as DNA: TGCAGCGTTGGGAGGGGTCCGGGGGAGCTGTTTTTT.

This clone has only one observation. This sequence joins TRBV29-1 and TRBJ1-1, with TRBD1 matching 9 bases. The CDR3 covers 13 residues. The V gene's germline CDR1 is SQVTM and CDR2 ANQGSEA. V lost 6 bases to trimming and J lost 4 bases; unmatched junction nucleotides: 6. CDR3 residues: CSVGGTGFTEAFF. Written as DNA, the CDR3 is TGCAGCGTGGGAGGGACAGGGTTCACTGAAGCTTTCTTT.

V is TRBV10-3 and J is TRBJ2-3; 8 nucleotides align to TRBD1. Looked up from germline, CDR1 is ENHRY and CDR2 is SYGVKD. The CDR3 consists of 13 residues. V lost 11 bases to trimming and J lost 2 bases; unmatched junction nucleotides: 6. The CDR3 reads CAAGQVNTDTQYF. The CDR3, as DNA: TGTGCCGCGGGACAGGTAAACACAGATACGCAGTATTTT.

The V and J genes are TRBV28 and TRBJ2-5; 14 positions agree with TRBD2. The V gene's germline CDR1 is MDHEN and CDR2 SYDVKM. J lost 5 bases, V lost 6 bases, and 11 bases had no gene match. The CDR3 runs 17 residues. The CDR3: CASSPGLAGAMRETQYF. The CDR3 bases are TGTGCCAGCAGCCCGGGACTAGCGGGGGCTATGAGGGAGACCCAGTACTTC. Variable domain in full (rest from reference TRBV28 and TRBJ2-5): DVKVTQSSRYLVKRTGEKVFLECVQDMDHENMFWYRQDPGLGLRLIYFSYDVKMKEKGDIPEGYSVSREKKERFSLILESASTNQTSMYLCASSPGLAGAMRETQYFGPGTRLLVL.

The chain recombines TRBV5-4 with TRBJ2-5; 14 bases are shared with TRBD2. The junction had 9 bases not matched to a gene; V was cut back by 4 bases and J by 1 base. This CDR3 is built from 18 residues. Germline CDR1 SGHNT, CDR2 YYREEE (reference sequence). The CDR3 reads CASSRGTSGGLLQETQYF. The CDR3 coding sequence is TGTGCCAGCAGCCGAGGGACTAGCGGGGGCCTCCTCCAAGAGACCCAGTACTTC. Variable domain in full (rest from reference TRBV5-4 and TRBJ2-5): ETGVTQSPTHLIKTRGQQVTLRCSSQSGHNTVSWYQQALGQGPQFIFQYYREEENGRGNFPPRFSGLQFPNYSSELNVNALELDDSALYLCASSRGTSGGLLQETQYFGPGTRLLVL.

The genes are TRBV19 and TRBJ1-4; a possible D gene is TRBD1 (5 bases). Germline assignment: CDR1 LNHDA and CDR2 SQIVND (reference sequence). V dropped 5 bases and J dropped 8 bases, with 12 bases sitting between them. The CDR3 is 13 residues long. This chain's CDR3 is CASSDRWSEKLFF. The CDR3 DNA sequence: TGTGCCAGTAGTGACAGATGGAGCGAAAAACTGTTTTTT.

The chain employs TRBV6-1 and TRBJ2-7, with D maybe TRBD1 (6 bases). V lost 8 bases to trimming and J lost 3 bases, with 17 bases between them. CDR1 and CDR2 (germline): MNHNS, SASEGT. The CDR3 has 14 residues. The CDR3 DNA sequence: TGTGCCAGCCGACTCAGGACAGATAACTACGAGCAGTACTTC. This sequence encodes CASRLRTDNYEQYF.

This clone was recorded only once. This chain uses TRBV14 with TRBJ1-1, with unresolved D. The CDR3 loop spans 14 amino acids. Looked up from germline, CDR1 is SGHDN and CDR2 is FVKESK. The germline V and J ends were trimmed by 0 bases and 9 bases, with 14 bases remaining between them. The CDR3 region has the DNA TGTGCCAGCAGCCAAGATTCATATCGCCCTAAAGCTTTCTTT. It encodes CASSQDSYRPKAFF.

The chain uses TRBV15 and TRBJ1-1; 7 bases are shared with TRBD1. Germline CDR1 and CDR2: LNHNV and YYDKDF (reference sequence). After removal of 3 bases from V and 6 bases from J, the junction contained 7 bases not matched to a gene. This CDR3 has 14 amino acids. The chain's CDR3 is CATSRLQGTAEAFF. The CDR3, as DNA: TGTGCCACCAGCAGGTTACAGGGGACGGCTGAAGCTTTCTTT.

This clone appeared a single time. Other nucleotide sequences in the sample specify the same CDR3. The chain has TRBV5-4 and TRBJ1-5; D might be TRBD1 (5 bases). Germline CDR1 is SGHNT and CDR2 is YYREEE (reference sequence). The CDR3 contains 14 residues. Trimming shortened V by 0 bases and J by 2 bases, and 6 bases separated the two germline ends. The CDR3 sequence is CASSLGGGNQPQHF. The CDR3 region has the DNA TGTGCCAGCAGCTTGGGGGGGGGCAATCAGCCCCAGCATTTT.

This clone was detected only once. The V and J genes are TRBV27 and TRBJ1-5, with 9 bases matching TRBD1. The germline V gene encodes CDR1 MNHEY and CDR2 SMNVEV (reference sequence). After removal of 5 bases from V and 6 bases from J, the junction contained 8 bases not matched to a gene. CDR3 size: 15 residues. CDR3 nucleotide sequence: TGTGCCAGCAGTGCCACAGGGGGCGGATTTCAGCCCCAGCATTTT. As protein: CASSATGGGFQPQHF.

The chain couples TRBV29-1 to TRBJ2-2; 8 nucleotides match TRBD2. The ends lost 1 base at V and 1 base at J; junction bases unmatched: 8. Germline V lookup: CDR1 SQVTM, CDR2 ANQGSEA. CDR3 length equals 17 residues. This chain's CDR3 is CSVEVIERGRNTGELFF. In nucleotides, the CDR3 is TGCAGCGTTGAAGTCATAGAGCGGGGGCGGAACACCGGGGAGCTGTTTTTT.

The chain employs TRBV7-2 and TRBJ2-7; D ambiguous. The CDR3 contains 13 residues. The V end lost 3 bases, the J end lost 0 bases, and 6 bases lay between the germline ends. Germline loops: CDR1 SGHTA, CDR2 FQGNSA. CDR3 in DNA: TGTGCCAGCAGCTTCGCGAGCTCCTACGAGCAGTACTTC. This translates into CASSFASSYEQYF.

This clone appeared once. The V gene is TRBV27, the J gene TRBJ2-1; D perhaps matches TRBD2 (6 bases). Germline V gene data show CDR1 as MNHEY and CDR2 as SMNVEV (reference sequence). Trimming took 0 bases from V and 0 from J, leaving 9 bases between them. CDR3 length: 16 residues. CDR3 residues: CASSLSGDFSYNEQFF. DNA of the CDR3: TGTGCCAGCAGTTTATCGGGGGACTTCTCCTACAATGAGCAGTTCTTC.

The genes are TRBV9 and TRBJ1-4; possible D gene TRBD1, 6 bases. The CDR3 totals 16 residues. In germline, CDR1 is SGDLS, CDR2 YYNGEE. The V gene lost 3 bases and the J gene lost 3 bases, with 15 bases spanning the gap. CDR3 in DNA: TGTGCCAGCAGCGCCCACCCGGACAGACCTAATGAAAAACTGTTTTTT. It encodes CASSAHPDRPNEKLFF.

The V gene is TRBV11-3, the J gene TRBJ1-3; 7 positions agree with TRBD1. After removal of 3 bases from V and 3 bases from J, the junction contained 17 bases not matched to a gene. This CDR3 has 19 amino acids. From germline, CDR1 is SGHNT and CDR2 YENEEA. The CDR3 loop is CASSFLRETGRSGGNTIYF. The CDR3 DNA follows: TGTGCCAGCAGCTTCCTCCGGGAGACAGGGAGAAGTGGTGGAAACACCATATATTTT.

This chain links TRBV5-4 with TRBJ1-1, with TRBD1 as a possible D gene (6 bases). The CDR3 is made up of 13 amino acids. Per germline, CDR1 SGHNT and CDR2 YYREEE (reference sequence). V was shortened by 1 base and J by 4 bases, with 8 bases between the two germline ends. The CDR3 sequence is CASSLLGGTEAFF. DNA of the CDR3: TGTGCCAGCAGCTTGTTAGGGGGCACTGAAGCTTTCTTT.

In its sample, this clone was seen once. The V and J genes are TRBV5-8 and TRBJ1-5, with a possible D match to TRBD1 (6 bases). V gave up 4 bases and J gave up 6 bases, with 11 bases separating them. There are 13 residues in the CDR3. Germline V gene data show CDR1 as SGHTS and CDR2 as YDEGEE. CDR3 DNA: TGTGCCAGCAGCCATACAGGGAGTCAGCCCCAGCATTTT. Amino acid sequence: CASSHTGSQPQHF. The full variable domain, with the rest looked up from reference TRBV5-8 and TRBJ1-5, is EAGVTQSPTHLIKTRGQQATLRCSPISGHTSVYWYQQALGLGLQFLLWYDEGEERNRGNFPPRFSGRQFPNYSSELNVNALELEDSALYLCASSHTGSQPQHFGDGTRLSIL.

The chain recombines TRBV12-5 with TRBJ2-7, with 8 bases that match TRBD1. Germline V gives CDR1 LGHNT, CDR2 FRNRAP. After removal of 7 bases from V and 4 bases from J, the junction contained 6 bases not matched to a gene. The CDR3 contains 13 residues. The CDR3 bases are TGTGCTAGTGCGATAGACAGGGGTTACGAGCAGTACTTC. Its translation: CASAIDRGYEQYF.

V usage is TRBV30 and J usage is TRBJ2-5, with 8 bases lining up with TRBD2. CDR3 length: 15 residues. V dropped 0 bases and J dropped 1; count of bases not matched to a gene: 4. Germline V gives CDR1 GTSNPN, CDR2 SVGIG (reference sequence). In DNA, the CDR3 is TGTGCCTGGAGTGTCGGAGCGGGGGCCCAAGAGACCCAGTACTTC. This codes for CAWSVGAGAQETQYF.

This chain links TRBV19 with TRBJ2-2; 8 positions match TRBD1. J gave up 4 bases and V 6 bases, and 4 bases lay outside the gene matches. This CDR3 has 14 amino acids. Germline V CDR1 and CDR2: LNHDA, SQIVND (reference sequence). In DNA, the CDR3 is TGTGCCAGTAGCTGGCAGGGGGCCACCGGGGAGCTGTTTTTT. As protein: CASSWQGATGELFF.

The J gene is TRBJ2-2, the V gene TRBV9; 11 nucleotides align to TRBD2. CDR1 and CDR2 from the germline V gene are SGDLS and YYNGEE. V lost 4 bases and J lost 1; bases outside the gene matches: 6. The CDR3 has 17 residues. CDR3 nucleotide sequence: TGTGCCAGCAGCTTACGTAGCGGGGGGGTGAACACCGGGGAGCTGTTTTTT. Translated: CASSLRSGGVNTGELFF.

The rearrangement uses TRBV7-9 and TRBJ1-3; D is unclear. The CDR3 consists of 15 residues. Germline V gene data show CDR1 as SEHNR and CDR2 as FQNEAQ (reference sequence). Trimming removed 0 bases from V and 0 bases from J, with 6 bases in between. The CDR3 reads CASSLALDSGNTIYF. The CDR3 DNA reads as TGTGCCAGCAGCTTAGCTCTAGACTCTGGAAACACCATATATTTT.

The chain employs TRBV2 and TRBJ2-2; D call uncertain. The CDR3 extends over 13 amino acids. The V end lost 6 bases, the J end lost 8 bases, and 13 bases lay between the germline ends. CDR1 SNHLY and CDR2 FYNNEI come from the germline V gene. CDR3 nucleotides: TGTGCCAGCAGGGATACAAGGCGGGGGGAGCTGTTTTTT. Its translation: CASRDTRRGELFF.

The chain combines TRBV5-1 with TRBJ2-1; TRBD2 matches at 9 bases. This CDR3 is 17 amino acids long. J gave up 2 bases and V 2 bases, and 8 bases lay outside the gene matches. Germline V gene lookup returns CDR1 SGHRS and CDR2 YFSETQ. The CDR3 region is CASSFGRGGGAYNEQFF. CDR3 sequence (DNA): TGCGCCAGCAGCTTTGGGAGAGGCGGGGGGGCCTACAATGAGCAGTTCTTC.

The CDR3 region is CATSRDLWGRDEQYF. CDR3 bases: TGTGCCACCAGCAGAGATTTGTGGGGGAGGGACGAGCAGTACTTC. The J gene is TRBJ2-7, the V gene TRBV15, with 7 positions matching TRBD2. CDR3 length: 15 residues. Germline V gene lookup returns CDR1 LNHNV and CDR2 YYDKDF (reference sequence). J lost 5 bases, V lost 0 bases, and 7 bases had no gene match.

This clone was detected once. The chain employs TRBV4-3 and TRBJ1-1, with TRBD1 matching over 10 bases. CDR1 is LGHNA, CDR2 YSLEER, per germline. The J segment lost 6 bases and the V segment lost 3 bases, leaving 10 bases of the junction unmatched. The CDR3 has 16 amino acids. The CDR3 reads CASSHHRDRGPPEAFF. For the CDR3, the DNA is TGCGCCAGCAGCCATCACCGGGACAGGGGCCCCCCTGAAGCTTTCTTT.

V is TRBV4-1 and J is TRBJ1-2; D gene uncertain. Germline V lookup: CDR1 MGHRA, CDR2 YSYEKL. The CDR3 spans 15 residues. The ends were cut back, 2 bases at V and 4 bases at J, with 14 bases in the middle. In DNA form, the CDR3 reads TGCGCCAGCAGCCAAAGATCACAGAACGTCTATGGCTACACCTTC. This gives the protein CASSQRSQNVYGYTF.

The genes are TRBV7-9 and TRBJ2-7; D ambiguous. The CDR3 has 12 amino acids. Looked up from germline, CDR1 is SEHNR and CDR2 is FQNEAQ (reference sequence). The ends were cut back, 1 base at V and 3 bases at J, with 4 bases in the middle. CDR3 bases: TGTGCCAGCAGCTTAGGCGTCTACGAGCAGTACTTC. Its protein product is CASSLGVYEQYF.

This clone is a singleton in its sample. The chain couples TRBV2 to TRBJ1-6, with D hard to call. The V gene's germline CDR1 is SNHLY and CDR2 FYNNEI. CDR3 length: 17 residues. Trimming cost V 0 bases and J 0 bases, with 9 bases left between them. This CDR3 is CASSEALYSSYNSPLHF. In DNA form, the CDR3 reads TGTGCCAGCAGTGAAGCGCTTTACAGCTCCTATAATTCACCCCTCCACTTT.

The V gene is TRBV20-1, the J gene TRBJ2-1; no reliable D call. V lost 5 bases to trimming and J lost 5 bases, with 4 bases between them. The CDR3 has 10 residues. Germline loops: CDR1 DFQATT, CDR2 SNEGSKA (reference sequence). The CDR3 protein is CSASDNEQFF. CDR3 nucleotide sequence: TGCAGTGCTTCGGACAATGAGCAGTTCTTC.